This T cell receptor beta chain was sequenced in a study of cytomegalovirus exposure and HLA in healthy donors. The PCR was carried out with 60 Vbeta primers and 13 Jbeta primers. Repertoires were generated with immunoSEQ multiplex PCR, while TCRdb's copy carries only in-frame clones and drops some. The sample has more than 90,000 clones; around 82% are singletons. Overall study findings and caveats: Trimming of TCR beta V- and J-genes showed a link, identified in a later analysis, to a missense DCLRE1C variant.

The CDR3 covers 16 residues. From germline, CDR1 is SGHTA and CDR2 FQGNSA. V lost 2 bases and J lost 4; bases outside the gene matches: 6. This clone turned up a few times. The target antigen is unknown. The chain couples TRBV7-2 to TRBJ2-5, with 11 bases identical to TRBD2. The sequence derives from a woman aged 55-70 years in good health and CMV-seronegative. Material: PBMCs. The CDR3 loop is CASSLWGGLAGETQYF. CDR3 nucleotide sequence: TGTGCCAGCAGCTTATGGGGTGGACTAGCGGGAGAGACCCAGTACTTC.